Each of the 26 T cell receptor beta chains below was sequenced from the same sample in a study of tumor-infiltrating lymphocytes in primary liver carcinoma. The investigators made TCR beta cDNA from approximately 0.5 ug total RNA, using a constant-region primer. Libraries for TCR beta were built through three nested multiplex PCR rounds, which together made up a slightly modified ARM-PCR procedure. TRBV1-TRBV30 forward primers and a C-beta reverse primer were used in the first two PCR rounds, which each ran for ten to eleven cycles. TCRdb re-derived calls from the multiplex PCR reads in MiXCR, one entry per CDR3 protein. Of about 320,000 distinct CDR3 sequences in the sample, 50% to 70% were seen once. Germline DNA was also extracted, and blood RNA derived from unsorted whole blood. The source material was peripheral blood. The receptors come from a man in his forties with primary liver carcinoma and hepatitis B virus infection.

This clonotype was seen a few times. The chain has TRBV5-1 and TRBJ1-1; 12 bases map to TRBD1. Germline V CDR1 and CDR2: SGHRS, YFSETQ. The CDR3 has 16 amino acids. V shed 4 bases and J 6 bases; nucleotides not matched to a gene: 10. The CDR3 sequence is CASSLSGTGGYAEAFF. In nucleotides, the CDR3 is TGCGCCAGCAGCCTATCCGGGACAGGGGGCTATGCTGAAGCTTTCTTT.

This sequence joins TRBV19 and TRBJ1-1; D is unresolved. This CDR3 has 14 residues. Trimming stripped 5 bases from V and 2 bases from J, with 12 bases between. Germline V gene data show CDR1 as LNHDA and CDR2 as SQIVND (reference sequence). The CDR3 region is CASSVTTVNTEAFF. CDR3 bases: TGTGCCAGTAGTGTGACGACGGTTAACACTGAAGCTTTCTTT.

The V call is TRBV28, the J call TRBJ2-1; 8 bases fit TRBD1. CDR3 length: 16 amino acids. CDR1 and CDR2 from the germline V gene are MDHEN and SYDVKM. Unmatched junction bases numbered 18, after V lost 7 bases and J lost 10 bases. In DNA, the CDR3 is TGTGCCAGCACCTATCCCGGGACAGGAGGGGAGAACGAGCAGTTCTTC. It yields the protein CASTYPGTGGENEQFF.

This clonotype was recorded only once. The junction departs from the called germline gene at one end, perhaps through a read error. The chain uses TRBV5-1 and TRBJ2-7; D is unresolved. The CDR3 totals 14 residues. CDR1 and CDR2 from the germline V gene are SGHRS and YFSETQ. The CDR3 sequence is CACSLVVGSDEQYF. As DNA, the CDR3 is TGCGCCTGCAGCTTGGTTGTCGGCAGCGACGAGCAGTACTTC.

The chain carries TRBV11-2 and TRBJ2-3, with 7 bases lining up with TRBD1. The CDR3 totals 15 residues. The ends lost 11 bases at V and 6 bases at J; junction bases unmatched: 17. The germline CDR1 and CDR2 sequences are SGHAT and FQNNGV. This chain's CDR3 is CAVSSRSQGTDTQYF. The CDR3 region has the DNA TGTGCCGTCAGCTCCAGATCACAGGGGACCGATACGCAGTATTTT.

For this clonotype: Compared with germline, one end of the junction differs, possibly owing to a read error. The chain has TRBV5-4 and TRBJ2-1; perhaps D is TRBD1 or TRBD2 (5 bases each). The germline V gene has CDR1 SGHNT and CDR2 YYREEE (reference sequence). This CDR3 has 15 amino acids. This CDR3 reads CASSPSGRSYNEQLF. The CDR3 DNA reads TGTGCCAGCAGCCCGTCGGGGCGCTCCTACAATGAGCAGTTATTC.

The count of this clonotype is one. The V call is TRBV6-2 or TRBV6-3, the J call TRBJ2-7; D may be TRBD1 or TRBD2 (5 bases each). The CDR3 spans 16 residues. Germline CDR1 MNHEY, CDR2 SVGEGT. Trimming pared 0 bases from V and 3 bases from J, leaving 15 bases between. The CDR3 region is CASSYSEVAGHYEQYF. The CDR3 DNA is TGTGCCAGCAGTTACTCGGAGGTGGCAGGACACTACGAGCAGTACTTC.

Concerning this clonotype: This may stem from a read error, because a much larger clone lies one nucleotide away. The rearrangement joins TRBV5-4 to TRBJ2-3; tentatively, D is TRBD2 (5 bases). Germline V lookup: CDR1 SGHNT, CDR2 YYREEE (reference sequence). CDR3 length equals 14 residues. The CDR3 region is CVSSTSGSTDTQYF. CDR3 coding DNA: TGTGTCAGCAGCACCTCGGGGAGCACAGATACGCAGTATTTT.

The table lists this clonotype with many counts. The rearrangement uses TRBV4-2 and TRBJ2-1, with D perhaps assigned TRBD1 or TRBD2 (5 bases each). V dropped 4 bases and J dropped 8 bases, with 12 bases sitting between them. Germline V gene data show CDR1 as LGHNA and CDR2 as YNFKEQ. The CDR3 is made up of 13 amino acids. The CDR3 sequence: CASSRDLRDEQFF. CDR3 bases: TGTGCCAGCAGCCGGGACCTCCGCGATGAGCAGTTCTTC.

Turning to this clonotype: This may come from a read error, since a much larger clone is one base off. V and J are TRBV6-2 or TRBV6-3 and TRBJ2-1; D perhaps matches TRBD2 (6 bases). V was shortened by 6 bases and J by 7 bases, with 22 bases between the two germline ends. CDR1 is MNHEY, CDR2 SVGEGT, per germline. The CDR3 runs 16 residues. CDR3 DNA: TGTGCCAGCAGGGAACCTAGCCGGGGGACGGGTAATGAGCAGTTCTTC. The encoded protein is CASREPSRGTGNEQFF.

Comments on this clonotype: One junction end disagrees with the germline gene, perhaps due to a read error. CDR3 sequence reads: CAISGASGQDTQYF. CDR3 sequence (DNA): TGTGCTATCAGTGGCGCTAGCGGACAAGATACCCAGTACTTC. This chain links TRBV10-3 with TRBJ2-5, with TRBD2 identical over 7 bases. This CDR3 region has 14 residues. From germline, CDR1 is ENHRY and CDR2 SYGVKD.

The chain combines TRBV12-3 or TRBV12-4 with TRBJ2-5, with 7 positions matching TRBD2. The CDR3 is made up of 13 amino acids. J was trimmed by 4 bases and V by 9 bases; bases with no gene match: 8. The CDR3 loop is CASSRSGIETQYF. CDR3 nucleotides: TGTGCCAGTAGCCGGAGCGGGATAGAGACCCAGTACTTC.

This clonotype showed up many times. J is TRBJ2-1 and V is TRBV6-6, with 10 bases identical to TRBD2. V shed 5 bases, J shed 8 bases, and the junction held 9 bases outside the gene matches. Germline V gene sequence: CDR1 MNHNY, CDR2 SVGAGI (reference sequence). The CDR3 is 15 residues long. In nucleotides, the CDR3 is TGTGCCAGCAGTGCACTACTAGCGGGAAAGGATGAGCAGTTCTTC. It specifies CASSALLAGKDEQFF.

This clonotype was found a few times. The chain links TRBV6-1 to TRBJ2-7; the D gene is possibly TRBD2 (5 bases). Germline V gene data show CDR1 as MNHNS and CDR2 as SASEGT. The CDR3 has 14 amino acids. The V end lost 2 bases, the J end lost 2 bases, and 10 bases lay between the germline ends. The DNA for the CDR3 is TGTGCCAGCAGTGAATCCGGGGTCACCTACGAGCAGTACTTC. Protein product: CASSESGVTYEQYF.

V gene TRBV6-6 combines with J gene TRBJ2-2, with D maybe TRBD2 (7 bases). The germline V gene has CDR1 MNHNY and CDR2 SVGAGI (reference sequence). V dropped 8 bases and J dropped 6 bases, with 19 bases sitting between them. The CDR3 covers 15 residues. Written as DNA, the CDR3 is TGTGCCAGCGCAATTAAAGGGGGGGGGTCCGGGGAGCTGTTTTTT. Translating gives CASAIKGGGSGELFF.

On this clonotype itself: It may be a read error: a sequence one base away is much more abundant. This chain uses TRBV6-6 with TRBJ2-3, with D tentatively TRBD1 or TRBD2 (5 bases each). This CDR3 region has 15 residues. Trimming shortened V by 10 bases and J by 4 bases, and 21 bases separated the two germline ends. Germline values: CDR1 MNHNY, CDR2 SVGAGI (reference sequence). The CDR3 region is CATLGDSLSADTQYF. Written as DNA, the CDR3 is TGTGCCACCTTGGGTGACAGCCTTAGCGCAGATACGCAGTATTTT.

Worth noting for this clonotype: This clone may be a read error of a much larger clone one base away. The chain joins TRBV5-1 to TRBJ2-1, with D possibly being TRBD1 (5 bases). The CDR3 loop spans 14 amino acids. Germline values: CDR1 SGHRS, CDR2 YFSETQ. CDR3 nucleotides: TGCGCCACCAGCTTGGGGCAGGAATACAATGAGCAGTTCTTC. The encoded protein is CATSLGQEYNEQFF. Full variable domain (remainder filled in from reference TRBV5-1 and TRBJ2-1): KAGVTQTPRYLIKTRGQQVTLSCSPISGHRSVSWYQQTPGQGLQFLFEYFSETQRNKGNFPGRFSGRQFSNSRSEMNVSTLELGDSALYLCATSLGQEYNEQFFGPGTRLTVL.

The chain couples TRBV12-3 or TRBV12-4 to TRBJ2-1; D gene unclear. The CDR3 is made up of 17 amino acids. Trimming took off 1 base at V and 3 bases at J, with 16 bases between the two ends. CDR3 amino acids: CASSLDRALSFYNEQFF. As DNA, the CDR3 is TGTGCCAGCAGTTTAGATAGGGCGTTGAGCTTCTACAATGAGCAGTTCTTC.

This clonotype was seen once. Here the CDR3 omits its conserved ending phenylalanine or tryptophan, so a read error is the likely source. V and J are TRBV11-2 and TRBJ2-5, with 7 nucleotides matching TRBD1. Germline V gives CDR1 SGHAT, CDR2 FQNNGV. The V gene end was trimmed by 9 bases and the J gene end by 5 bases; junction bases not matched to a gene: 12. This CDR3 comprises 14 residues. The CDR3 DNA reads TGTGCCAGTAGCCCGGGACAGCTTAGGGAGACCCAGTACCTC. It encodes CASSPGQLRETQYL.

The V gene is TRBV29-1, the J gene TRBJ2-2; unclear D gene. CDR3 length: 13 residues. Trimming removed 8 bases at V and 5 bases at J, with 15 bases between. Germline CDR1 is SQVTM and CDR2 is ANQGSEA. The chain's CDR3 is CSISAQKTGELFF. Here the CDR3 DNA reads TGCAGCATATCGGCTCAGAAGACCGGGGAGCTGTTTTTT.

The chain uses TRBV28 and TRBJ2-3; 7 bases agree with TRBD2. The trim removed 5 bases at V and 3 bases at J, leaving 11 bases unmatched. Germline V gene sequence: CDR1 MDHEN, CDR2 SYDVKM. The CDR3 is 16 residues long. As DNA, the CDR3 is TGTGCCAGCAGTAGAGCCTGGGAGGGCCTGACAGATACGCAGTATTTT. Translated: CASSRAWEGLTDTQYF.

Comment on this clonotype: This may stem from a read error, because a much larger clone lies one nucleotide away. The chain joins TRBV6-1 to TRBJ2-4; D gene uncertain. The CDR3 length is 14 residues. Germline V gene data show CDR1 as MNHNS and CDR2 as SASEGT. DNA of the CDR3: TGTGTCAGCAGTTCTCAGTTAGCCAAAAACATTCAGTACTTC. Translated: CVSSSQLAKNIQYF.

This clonotype was seen repeatedly, ten times or more. The rearrangement joins TRBV4-1 to TRBJ1-1; D remains ambiguous. V gave up 2 bases and J gave up 8 bases, with 18 bases separating them. The CDR3 sequence is 15 residues long. Germline CDR1 MGHRA, CDR2 YSYEKL. The CDR3 DNA sequence: TGCGCCAGCAGCCAATCGCCAGCTTACACTGAAGAAGCTTTCTTT. Translating gives CASSQSPAYTEEAFF.

This chain joins TRBV4-1 and TRBJ1-3; D possibly corresponds to TRBD1 (5 bases). This CDR3 is built from 17 residues. Looked up from germline, CDR1 is MGHRA and CDR2 is YSYEKL. The V end lost 0 bases, the J end lost 2 bases, and 14 bases lay between the germline ends. CDR3 coding DNA: TGCGCCAGCAGCCAAGACGATCCCAGGGCCCCTGGAAACACCATATATTTT. It codes for CASSQDDPRAPGNTIYF.

Concerning this clonotype itself: One junction end disagrees with the germline gene, perhaps due to a read error. The chain uses TRBV11-2 and TRBJ2-3; TRBD1 matches 9 bases. This CDR3 has 16 residues. CDR1 is SGHAT, CDR2 FQNNGV, per germline. The DNA of the CDR3 is TGTGACAGCAGCGTGAACAGGGGGCCTGGCACAGATATGCAGTATTTT. It codes for CDSSVNRGPGTDMQYF.

For this clonotype: It may be a read error: a sequence one base away is much more abundant. V and J are TRBV6-1 and TRBJ1-2; no reliable D call. V shed 6 bases and J shed 0 bases, with 11 bases lying between them. This CDR3 is 14 amino acids long. CDR1 is MNHNS and CDR2 is SASEGT in the germline V gene. CDR3 nucleotides: TGTGCCAGCAGCGCGGTACCGGCTAACTATGGCTACACCTTC. Protein sequence: CASSAVPANYGYTF.